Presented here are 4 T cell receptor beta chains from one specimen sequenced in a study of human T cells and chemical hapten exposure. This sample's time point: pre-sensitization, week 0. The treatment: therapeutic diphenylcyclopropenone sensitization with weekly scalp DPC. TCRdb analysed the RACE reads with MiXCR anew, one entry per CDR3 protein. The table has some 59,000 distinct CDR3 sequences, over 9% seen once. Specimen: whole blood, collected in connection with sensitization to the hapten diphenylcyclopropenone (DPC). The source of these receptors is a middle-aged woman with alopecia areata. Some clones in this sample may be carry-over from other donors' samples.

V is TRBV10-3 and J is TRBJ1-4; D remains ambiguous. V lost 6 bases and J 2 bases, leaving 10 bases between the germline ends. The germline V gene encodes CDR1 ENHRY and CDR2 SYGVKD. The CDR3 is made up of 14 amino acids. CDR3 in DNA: TGTGCCATCAGGGAGGGTCCCACTAATGAAAAACTGTTTTTT. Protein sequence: CAIREGPTNEKLFF.

CDR3 nucleotides: TGTGCCAGCAGTACCTCCCTACAGGGATATGGCTACACCTTC. Its protein is CASSTSLQGYGYTF. V usage is TRBV6-5 and J usage is TRBJ1-2, with a weak D call TRBD1 (6 bases). Germline-derived CDR1 and CDR2 are MNHEY and SVGAGI. V dropped 5 bases and J dropped 5 bases, with 15 bases sitting between them. The CDR3 has 14 residues.

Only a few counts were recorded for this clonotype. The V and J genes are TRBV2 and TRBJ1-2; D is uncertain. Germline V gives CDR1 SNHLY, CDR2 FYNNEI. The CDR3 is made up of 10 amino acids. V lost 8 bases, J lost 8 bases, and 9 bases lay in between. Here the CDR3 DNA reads TGTGCCAGCCGGGTCTGGGGCTACACCTTC. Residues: CASRVWGYTF.

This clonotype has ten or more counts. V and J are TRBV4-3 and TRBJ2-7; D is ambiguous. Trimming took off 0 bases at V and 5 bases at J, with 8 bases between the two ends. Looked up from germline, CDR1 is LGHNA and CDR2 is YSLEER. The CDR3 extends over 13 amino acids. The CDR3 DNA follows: TGCGCCAGCAGCCAAGAGTTAAGCCACGAGCAGTACTTC. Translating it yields CASSQELSHEQYF.